A single sample gave rise to the 20 T cell receptor beta chains below, sequenced in a study of control samples from healthy donors and cancer patients. Using immunoSEQ multiplex PCR, the repertoire was profiled, and TCRdb retains in-frame clones only, with some absent. The sample carries roughly 86,000 clones, 91% recorded once. Sequenced material: blood. Receptor source: a man aged 25-45 years in good health.

V is TRBV19 and J is TRBJ2-3, with TRBD1 matching 8 bases. CDR1 is LNHDA and CDR2 is SQIVND in the germline V gene (reference sequence). Unmatched junction bases numbered 8, after V lost 5 bases and J lost 7 bases. The CDR3 contains 14 residues. The CDR3 bases are TGTGCCAGTAGTGGACGACAGGGGCCGAATACGCAGTATTTT. This sequence encodes CASSGRQGPNTQYF.

The chain joins TRBV5-4 to TRBJ1-3, with D maybe TRBD1 (5 bases). Germline-derived CDR1 and CDR2 are SGHNT and YYREEE (reference sequence). Trimming cost V 2 bases and J 4 bases, with 10 bases left between them. This CDR3 contains 14 residues. The DNA of the CDR3 is TGTGCCAGCAGCTTTCGGGACCAAGGAAACACCATATATTTT. Protein sequence: CASSFRDQGNTIYF. The whole variable domain, remainder taken from reference TRBV5-4 and TRBJ1-3, is ETGVTQSPTHLIKTRGQQVTLRCSSQSGHNTVSWYQQALGQGPQFIFQYYREEENGRGNFPPRFSGLQFPNYSSELNVNALELDDSALYLCASSFRDQGNTIYFGEGSWLTVV.

This chain connects TRBV4-1 to TRBJ2-7, with D hard to call. CDR1 is MGHRA, CDR2 YSYEKL, per germline. Between the trimmed V and J ends, which lost 0 bases and 4 bases, there was a span of 7 bases. This CDR3 contains 13 residues. This CDR3 reads CASSQDLGYEQYF. The CDR3 DNA is TGCGCCAGCAGCCAAGATCTTGGATACGAGCAGTACTTC.

V gene TRBV5-1 combines with J gene TRBJ2-7; 9 bases are a match to TRBD1. V gave up 4 bases and J gave up 4 bases; unmatched junction bases: 6. In germline, CDR1 is SGHRS, CDR2 YFSETQ. The CDR3 length is 14 residues. The CDR3 coding sequence is TGCGCCAGCAGCGTGGGACAGGGTCGGTACGAGCAGTACTTC. Translating it yields CASSVGQGRYEQYF.

The V gene is TRBV19, the J gene TRBJ1-2; 7 bases are shared with TRBD1. Germline loops: CDR1 LNHDA, CDR2 SQIVND (reference sequence). This CDR3 contains 13 residues. Trimming cost V 8 bases and J 1 base; bases outside gene matches: 4. The CDR3 loop reads CASRTGVNYGYTF. CDR3 sequence (DNA): TGTGCCAGTCGGACAGGCGTTAACTATGGCTACACCTTC.

This sequence joins TRBV5-1 and TRBJ1-4, with D hard to call. The CDR3 is 14 residues long. Germline V gene data show CDR1 as SGHRS and CDR2 as YFSETQ. V gave up 7 bases and J gave up 0 bases, with 10 bases separating them. CDR3 nucleotide sequence: TGCGCCAGCCGTCTTGATGCAACTAATGAAAAACTGTTTTTT. This codes for CASRLDATNEKLFF.

CDR3: CASSQDRGGRGLFF. CDR3 DNA sequence: TGCGCCAGCAGCCAAGATCGGGGGGGGAGAGGACTGTTTTTT. The chain couples TRBV4-1 to TRBJ1-4, with TRBD1 as a possible D gene (5 bases). CDR1 is MGHRA and CDR2 is YSYEKL in the germline V gene. V was trimmed by 0 bases and J by 13 bases, leaving 15 bases between them. The CDR3 runs 14 residues.

The rearrangement links TRBV18 to TRBJ2-7, with D possibly matching TRBD1 (6 bases). The CDR3 contains 14 residues. The germline gives CDR1 KGHSH, CDR2 LQKENI. Trimming took off 3 bases at V and 0 bases at J, with 9 bases between the two ends. CDR3 DNA: TGTGCCAGCTCACCGGGGGCGCTCTCCTACGAGCAGTACTTC. Encoded protein: CASSPGALSYEQYF.

The chain has TRBV18 and TRBJ2-7; maybe TRBD2 (5 bases). The CDR3 runs 11 residues. V was clipped by 4 bases and J by 5 bases, with 6 bases between them. Germline V gene sequence: CDR1 KGHSH, CDR2 LQKENI. In DNA, the CDR3 is TGTGCCAGCTCACAGGGAGACGAGCAGTACTTC. It yields the protein CASSQGDEQYF.

The J gene is TRBJ1-2, the V gene TRBV19; weak D call: TRBD1 (5 bases). Deletions cut 4 bases from V and 7 bases from J, with 19 bases between. Germline V gene lookup returns CDR1 LNHDA and CDR2 SQIVND (reference sequence). The CDR3 consists of 15 residues. The DNA for the CDR3 is TGTGCCAGTAGTAACCCTCAGGGACCCACTAGTGGCTACACCTTC. Encoded protein: CASSNPQGPTSGYTF.

The CDR3, as DNA: TGCGCCAGCAGCCAAGGCGGGGGGGTTGATACGCAGTATTTT. Protein product: CASSQGGGVDTQYF. The chain is built from TRBV4-1 and TRBJ2-3; 9 bases agree with TRBD2. With 1 base clipped from V and 6 bases from J, the junction kept 2 bases outside the gene matches. This CDR3 comprises 14 residues. Germline V lookup: CDR1 MGHRA, CDR2 YSYEKL.

Of note for this clone: The same CDR3 also results from other DNA sequences found in this sample. CDR3 loop: CASSPGTDTQYF. The CDR3 bases are TGTGCCAGCAGCCCCGGCACAGATACGCAGTATTTT. V and J are TRBV3-1 (or the pseudogene TRBV3-2) and TRBJ2-3; D unresolved. With 4 bases removed from V and 1 base from J, the gap between germline ends came to 3 bases. Germline CDR1 LGHDT, CDR2 YNNKEL (reference sequence). The CDR3 has 12 amino acids.

The rearrangement joins TRBV29-1 to TRBJ2-5; 10 positions agree with TRBD1. The CDR3 extends over 15 amino acids. CDR1 and CDR2 (germline): SQVTM, ANQGSEA. Germline trimming cut 4 bases from V and 9 bases from J; bases unmatched to any gene: 14. DNA for the CDR3: TGCAGCGTTGGCGGGGGACAGGGGATGCAAAAGGCCCAGTACTTC. Its translation is CSVGGGQGMQKAQYF.

The rearrangement joins TRBV6-5 to TRBJ1-1; D is possibly TRBD1 (5 bases). There are 14 residues in the CDR3. The V and J ends lost 2 bases and 1 base respectively, with 8 bases between them. Germline V lookup: CDR1 MNHEY, CDR2 SVGAGI. The CDR3 spells CASSYERGNTEAFF. The CDR3 DNA sequence: TGTGCCAGCAGTTACGAAAGGGGGAACACTGAAGCTTTCTTT.

The chain couples TRBV29-1 to TRBJ1-2; D remains unclear. Trimming took 2 bases from V and 4 from J, leaving 11 bases between them. CDR1 and CDR2 (germline): SQVTM, ANQGSEA. This CDR3 region has 13 residues. The CDR3 DNA is TGCAGCGTTGAATTGGTTCAGATCTATGGCTACACCTTC. Amino acid sequence: CSVELVQIYGYTF.

This sequence joins TRBV28 and TRBJ2-2; no definite D call. Per the germline V gene, CDR1 is MDHEN and CDR2 is SYDVKM. This CDR3 has 16 amino acids. V lost 6 bases, J lost 1 base, and 15 bases lay in between. The CDR3 DNA is TGTGCCAGCAGCCCCGCGGCAGCTCAGAACACCGGGGAGCTGTTTTTT. The encoded protein is CASSPAAAQNTGELFF.

The chain recombines TRBV5-1 with TRBJ2-7; D is tentatively TRBD1 or TRBD2 (7 bases each). V was shortened by 5 bases and J by 4 bases, with 22 bases between the two germline ends. Germline CDR1 SGHRS, CDR2 YFSETQ. The CDR3 extends over 16 amino acids. CDR3 loop: CASRTGEGPPGYEQYF. The CDR3 DNA reads as TGCGCCAGCAGAACAGGGGAGGGCCCCCCTGGTTACGAGCAGTACTTC.

This clone was detected only once. V is TRBV7-2 and J is TRBJ1-5; D might be TRBD1 (6 bases). The CDR3 spans 16 residues. Germline CDR1 is SGHTA and CDR2 is FQGNSA. Trimming stripped 0 bases from V and 2 bases from J, with 11 bases between. CDR3 residues: CASSLARGAGNQPQHF. CDR3 in DNA: TGTGCCAGCAGCTTAGCTCGGGGGGCTGGCAATCAGCCCCAGCATTTT.

The rearrangement joins TRBV28 to TRBJ2-7; 9 positions match TRBD1. This CDR3 spans 15 amino acids. The V segment lost 5 bases and the J segment 3 bases; nucleotides outside the gene matches: 8. Germline CDR1 MDHEN, CDR2 SYDVKM. CDR3 amino acids: CASSPTLDRGYEQYF. For the CDR3, the DNA is TGTGCCAGCAGTCCGACGTTGGACAGGGGCTACGAGCAGTACTTC.

The chain joins TRBV18 to TRBJ2-5, with 13 bases lining up with TRBD2. This CDR3 is 17 amino acids long. J lost 5 bases, V lost 3 bases, and 9 bases had no gene match. Germline V CDR1 and CDR2: KGHSH, LQKENI. CDR3 in amino acids: CASSPRTSGSNGETQYF. Here the CDR3 DNA reads TGTGCCAGCTCACCTAGGACTAGCGGGAGCAACGGGGAGACCCAGTACTTC.